These T cell receptor beta chains were read from a single sample in a study of technical replicates of blood from several donors. Some clones are missing from TCRdb's copy, which holds only in-frame ones; the method was immunoSEQ multiplex PCR. The sample has 55,000 to 75,000 clones, roughly 90% seen once. Sequences were obtained from T cells isolated from PBMCs. The receptor set was obtained from a human donor in good health. CDR3s leave out the opening cysteine and the closing phenylalanine or tryptophan. Size values are once, few and many counts, or a class for expanded clones, and some rows have none.

V: TRBV25-1
J: TRBJ1-2
size: NA
CDR3: ASFDQPGGYT

V: TRBV18
J: TRBJ1-5
size: NA
CDR3: ASSSDNNQPQH

V: TRBV20-1
J: TRBJ2-1
size: NA
CDR3: SVQGTNEQF

V: TRBV7-3
J: TRBJ2-3
size: once
CDR3: ASSSEGDTQY

V: TRBV29-1
J: TRBJ2-2
size: NA
CDR3: SVELQQGPTGELF

V: TRBV19
J: TRBJ2-7
size: NA
CDR3: ASSIRGSNTYEQY

V: TRBV9
J: TRBJ2-1
size: NA
CDR3: ASSVDPGFLRNEQF

V: TRBV19
J: TRBJ2-5
size: NA
CDR3: ASSRAETQY

V: TRBV6-5
J: TRBJ1-5
size: NA
CDR3: ASSYGQGNQPQH

V: TRBV5-6
J: TRBJ1-1
size: NA
CDR3: ASSLGQGLFITEAF

V: TRBV5-4
J: TRBJ2-1
size: NA
CDR3: ASTFETSGLQNEQF

V: TRBV7-9
J: TRBJ1-2
size: NA
CDR3: ASGNRGPNYGYT

V: TRBV4-1
J: TRBJ2-1
size: NA
CDR3: ASSQEPVGGLFNEQF

V: TRBV5-4
J: TRBJ2-1
size: NA
CDR3: ASSLAQAGVNEQF

V: TRBV7-2
J: TRBJ2-3
size: NA
CDR3: ASSLGHLLTDTQY

V: TRBV5-1
J: TRBJ2-1
size: NA
CDR3: ASSQNYGQF

V: TRBV5-5
J: TRBJ1-5
size: NA
CDR3: ASSLYTHQPQH

V: TRBV11-3
J: TRBJ2-7
size: NA
CDR3: ASSTREYRGLYEQY

V: TRBV19
J: TRBJ1-2
size: NA
CDR3: ASSMSRGLIYGYT

V: TRBV2
J: TRBJ1-1
size: NA
CDR3: AMASHTEAF

V: TRBV4-1
J: TRBJ2-7
size: once
CDR3: ASSQTTGQGGGQY

V: TRBV5-1
J: TRBJ2-7
size: NA
CDR3: ASSWDTLSSYEQY

V: TRBV29-1
J: TRBJ2-1
size: NA
CDR3: SGDRGNEQF

V: TRBV5-4
J: TRBJ2-3
size: NA
CDR3: ASSRDFTDTQY

V: TRBV9
J: TRBJ2-5
size: NA
CDR3: ASSGALQETQY

V: TRBV27
J: TRBJ2-3
size: NA
CDR3: ASSRYQGDTQY

V: TRBV9
J: TRBJ2-3
size: NA
CDR3: ASSQTGLADTQY

V: TRBV2
J: TRBJ2-3
size: NA
CDR3: ASNRGTADTQY

V: TRBV30
J: TRBJ1-1
size: NA
CDR3: AWSSPFEAF

V: TRBV5-4
J: TRBJ2-3
size: NA
CDR3: ASSLETGSADTQY

V: TRBV7-6
J: TRBJ2-1
size: NA
CDR3: ASSPTTNEQF

V: TRBV6-5
J: TRBJ1-1
size: few
CDR3: ASSKQGIANTEAF

V: TRBV4-3
J: TRBJ2-2
size: NA
CDR3: ASSQHLLAPGTGELF

V: TRBV5-1
J: TRBJ2-7
size: few
CDR3: ASSGTLAGGKNEQY

V: TRBV27
J: TRBJ1-2
size: NA
CDR3: ASSLKIHWGYT

V: TRBV9
J: TRBJ1-3
size: NA
CDR3: ASSVDLGQDSGNTIY

V: TRBV27
J: TRBJ2-4
size: NA
CDR3: ASTPLQGIAKNIQY

V: TRBV30
J: TRBJ1-3
size: NA
CDR3: AWNKGDTIY

V: TRBV5-4
J: TRBJ2-7
size: NA
CDR3: ASSLGAGYEQY

V: TRBV7-3
J: TRBJ2-3
size: NA
CDR3: ASSLGTGSTDTQY

V: TRBV6-5
J: TRBJ2-7
size: few
CDR3: ASSLGAGGGVYEQY

V: TRBV4-1
J: TRBJ2-7
size: NA
CDR3: ASSQDRGSYEQY

V: TRBV7-7
J: TRBJ2-3
size: once
CDR3: ASSLAGGGRDTQY

V: TRBV7-9
J: TRBJ1-4
size: NA
CDR3: ASSQTLDRGEDEKLF

V: TRBV19
J: TRBJ2-2
size: NA
CDR3: ASKEQWMGELF

V: TRBV10-1
J: TRBJ2-7
size: once
CDR3: ASSNMGLAGAYEQY

V: TRBV30
J: TRBJ2-7
size: NA
CDR3: AGTQGGANEQY

V: TRBV4-2
J: TRBJ2-7
size: NA
CDR3: ASSHEQSGTSYEQY

V: TRBV10-3
J: TRBJ2-7
size: NA
CDR3: AIMKGTRRPDAFYEQY

V: TRBV10-3
J: TRBJ1-2
size: once
CDR3: AIKQEGDRGYT

V: TRBV27
J: TRBJ2-4
size: NA
CDR3: ASSTVDTSEDIQY